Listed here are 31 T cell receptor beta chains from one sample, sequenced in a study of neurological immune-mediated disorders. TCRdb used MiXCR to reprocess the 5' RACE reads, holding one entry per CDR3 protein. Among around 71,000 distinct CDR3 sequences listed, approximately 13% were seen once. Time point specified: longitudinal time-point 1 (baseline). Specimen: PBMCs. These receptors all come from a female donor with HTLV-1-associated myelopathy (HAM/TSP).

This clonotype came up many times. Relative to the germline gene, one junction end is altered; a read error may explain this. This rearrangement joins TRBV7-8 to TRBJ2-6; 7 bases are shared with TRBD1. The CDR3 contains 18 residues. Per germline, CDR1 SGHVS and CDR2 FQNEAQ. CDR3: CASSLGGQSLSGANVLTF. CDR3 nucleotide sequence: TGTGCCAGCAGTTTAGGGGGACAGTCACTCTCTGGGGCCAACGTCCTGACTTTC.

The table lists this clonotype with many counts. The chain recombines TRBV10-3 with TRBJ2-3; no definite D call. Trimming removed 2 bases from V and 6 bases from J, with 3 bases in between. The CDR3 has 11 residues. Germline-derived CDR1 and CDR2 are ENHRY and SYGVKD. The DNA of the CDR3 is TGTGCCATCAGTGAGACCGATACGCAGTATTTT. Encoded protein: CAISETDTQYF.

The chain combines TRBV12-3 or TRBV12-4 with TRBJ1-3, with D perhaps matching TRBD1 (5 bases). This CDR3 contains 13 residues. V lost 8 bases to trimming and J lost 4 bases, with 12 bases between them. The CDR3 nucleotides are TGTGCCAGCTGCGGAGGGACCGGAAACACCATATATTTT. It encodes CASCGGTGNTIYF.

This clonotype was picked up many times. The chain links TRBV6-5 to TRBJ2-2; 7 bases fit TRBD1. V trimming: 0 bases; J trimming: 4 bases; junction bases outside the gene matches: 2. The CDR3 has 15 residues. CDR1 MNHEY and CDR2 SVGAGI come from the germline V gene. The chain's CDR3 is CASSYSRTGTGELFF. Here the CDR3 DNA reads TGTGCCAGCAGTTACTCGAGGACAGGCACCGGGGAGCTGTTTTTT.

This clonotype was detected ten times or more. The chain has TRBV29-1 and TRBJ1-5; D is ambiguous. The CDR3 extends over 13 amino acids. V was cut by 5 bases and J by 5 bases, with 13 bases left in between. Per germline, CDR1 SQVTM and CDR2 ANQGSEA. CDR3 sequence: CSVCFGKDQPQHF. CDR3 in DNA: TGCAGCGTTTGTTTTGGGAAAGATCAGCCCCAGCATTTT.

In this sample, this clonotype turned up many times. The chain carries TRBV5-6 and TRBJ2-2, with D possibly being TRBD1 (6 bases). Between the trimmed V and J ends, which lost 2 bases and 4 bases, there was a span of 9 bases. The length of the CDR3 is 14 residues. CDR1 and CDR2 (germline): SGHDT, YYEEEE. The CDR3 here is CASSFYRVTGELFF. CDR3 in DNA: TGTGCCAGCAGCTTTTACAGGGTCACCGGGGAGCTGTTTTTT.

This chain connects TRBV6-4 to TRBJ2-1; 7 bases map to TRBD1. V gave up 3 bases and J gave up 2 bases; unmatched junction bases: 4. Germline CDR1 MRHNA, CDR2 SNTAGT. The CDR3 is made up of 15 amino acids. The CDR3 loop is CASSERQGPYNEQFF. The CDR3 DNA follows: TGTGCCAGCAGTGAACGACAGGGCCCCTACAATGAGCAGTTCTTC.

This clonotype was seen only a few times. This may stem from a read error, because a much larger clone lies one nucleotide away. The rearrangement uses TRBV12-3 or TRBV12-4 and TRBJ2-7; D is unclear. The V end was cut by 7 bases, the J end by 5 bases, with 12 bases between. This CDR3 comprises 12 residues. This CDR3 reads CASTNGSDEQYF. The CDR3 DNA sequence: TGTGCCAGCACTAACGGCAGCGACGAGCAGTACTTC.

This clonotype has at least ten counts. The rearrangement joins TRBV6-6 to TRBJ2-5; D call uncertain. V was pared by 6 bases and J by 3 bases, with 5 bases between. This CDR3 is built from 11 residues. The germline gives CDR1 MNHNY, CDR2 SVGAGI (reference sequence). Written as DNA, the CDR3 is TGTGCCAGCAGCCCCGAAGAGACCCAGTACTTC. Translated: CASSPEETQYF.

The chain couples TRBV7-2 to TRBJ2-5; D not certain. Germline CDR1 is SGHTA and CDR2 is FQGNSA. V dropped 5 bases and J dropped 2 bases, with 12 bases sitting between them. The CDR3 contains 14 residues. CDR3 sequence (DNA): TGTGCCAGCAGCCCTAGGACCAGTCAAGAGACCCAGTACTTC. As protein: CASSPRTSQETQYF.

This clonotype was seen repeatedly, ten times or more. The CDR3 loop reads CASSPGQGFSPLHF. DNA for the CDR3: TGTGCCAGCAGCCCGGGACAGGGTTTTTCACCCCTCCACTTT. The rearrangement uses TRBV5-6 and TRBJ1-6, with 9 bases matching TRBD1. The CDR3 is 14 amino acids. The germline gives CDR1 SGHDT, CDR2 YYEEEE. V was clipped by 4 bases and J by 9 bases; unmatched bases: 5.

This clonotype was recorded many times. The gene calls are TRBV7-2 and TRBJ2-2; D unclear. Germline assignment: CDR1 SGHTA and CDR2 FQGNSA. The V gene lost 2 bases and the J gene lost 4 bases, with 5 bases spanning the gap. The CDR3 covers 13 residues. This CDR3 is CASSLMGTGELFF. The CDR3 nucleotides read TGTGCCAGCAGCTTAATGGGCACCGGGGAGCTGTTTTTT.

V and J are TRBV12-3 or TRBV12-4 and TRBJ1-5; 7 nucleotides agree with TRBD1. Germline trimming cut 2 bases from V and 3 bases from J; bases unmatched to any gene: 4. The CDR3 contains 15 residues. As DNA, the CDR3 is TGTGCCAGCAGTTTATCCAGGGGGGTCAATCAGCCCCAGCATTTT. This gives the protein CASSLSRGVNQPQHF.

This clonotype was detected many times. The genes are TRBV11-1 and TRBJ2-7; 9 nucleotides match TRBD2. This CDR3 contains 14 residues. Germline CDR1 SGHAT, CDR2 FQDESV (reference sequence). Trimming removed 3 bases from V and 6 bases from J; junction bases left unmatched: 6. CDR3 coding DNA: TGTGCCAGCAGCTTGACGCGGGGGGGCTCCGAGCAGTACTTC. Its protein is CASSLTRGGSEQYF. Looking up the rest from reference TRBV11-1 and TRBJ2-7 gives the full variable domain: EAEVAQSPRYKITEKSQAVAFWCDPISGHATLYWYRQILGQGPELLVQFQDESVVDDSQLPKDRFSAERLKGVDSTLKIQPAELGDSAMYLCASSLTRGGSEQYFGPGTRLTVT.

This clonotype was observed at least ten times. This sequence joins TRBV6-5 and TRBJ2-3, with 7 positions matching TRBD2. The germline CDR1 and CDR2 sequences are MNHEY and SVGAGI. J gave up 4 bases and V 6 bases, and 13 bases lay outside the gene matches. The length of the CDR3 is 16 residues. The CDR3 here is CASRKQRGGYADTQYF. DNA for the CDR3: TGTGCCAGCAGAAAACAGCGGGGTGGTTACGCAGATACGCAGTATTTT.

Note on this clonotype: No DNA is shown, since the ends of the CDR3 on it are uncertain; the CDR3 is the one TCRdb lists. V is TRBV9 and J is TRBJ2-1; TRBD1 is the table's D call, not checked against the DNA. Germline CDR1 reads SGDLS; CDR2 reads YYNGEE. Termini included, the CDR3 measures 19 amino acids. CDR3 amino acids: CASSIYLCSVGNQGNEQFF.

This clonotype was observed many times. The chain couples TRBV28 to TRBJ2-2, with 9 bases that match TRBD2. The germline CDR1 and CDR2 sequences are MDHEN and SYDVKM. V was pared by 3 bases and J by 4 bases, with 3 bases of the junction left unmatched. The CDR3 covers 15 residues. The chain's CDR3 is CASSLGLAGTGELFF. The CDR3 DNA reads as TGTGCCAGCAGTTTGGGACTAGCCGGCACCGGGGAGCTGTTTTTT.

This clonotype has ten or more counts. The CDR3 DNA is TGTGCCAGCAGTGAAGAAGTTAGCACAGATACGCAGTATTTT. Amino acid sequence: CASSEEVSTDTQYF. V and J are TRBV2 and TRBJ2-3; D is uncertain. This CDR3 region has 14 residues. Germline values: CDR1 SNHLY, CDR2 FYNNEI. With 1 base removed from V and 0 bases from J, the gap between germline ends came to 5 bases.

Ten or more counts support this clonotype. The CDR3 here is CSATSGSSSYEQYF. CDR3 DNA sequence: TGCAGTGCAACTAGCGGGTCCAGCTCCTACGAGCAGTACTTC. The V call is TRBV20-1, the J call TRBJ2-7, with 9 bases lining up with TRBD2. Germline loops: CDR1 DFQATT, CDR2 SNEGSKA (reference sequence). The CDR3 sequence is 14 residues long. V dropped 6 bases and J dropped 0; count of bases not matched to a gene: 6.

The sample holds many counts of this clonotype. CDR3 DNA sequence: TGTGCCAGCAGTCCCCACGTACGAACCGGGGAGCTGTTTTTT. As protein: CASSPHVRTGELFF. The rearrangement uses TRBV6-7 and TRBJ2-2; D gene unclear. TRBV6-7 belongs to the ORF category, with a function that is uncertain. The CDR3 consists of 14 residues. V lost 5 bases, J lost 5 bases, and 12 bases lay in between.

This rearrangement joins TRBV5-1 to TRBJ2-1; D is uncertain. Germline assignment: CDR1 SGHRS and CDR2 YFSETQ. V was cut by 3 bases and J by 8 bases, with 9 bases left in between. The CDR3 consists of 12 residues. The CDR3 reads CASSSYSDEQFF. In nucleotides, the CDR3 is TGCGCCAGCAGCTCCTATTCGGATGAGCAGTTCTTC. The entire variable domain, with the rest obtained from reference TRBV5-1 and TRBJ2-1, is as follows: KAGVTQTPRYLIKTRGQQVTLSCSPISGHRSVSWYQQTPGQGLQFLFEYFSETQRNKGNFPGRFSGRQFSNSRSEMNVSTLELGDSALYLCASSSYSDEQFFGPGTRLTVL.

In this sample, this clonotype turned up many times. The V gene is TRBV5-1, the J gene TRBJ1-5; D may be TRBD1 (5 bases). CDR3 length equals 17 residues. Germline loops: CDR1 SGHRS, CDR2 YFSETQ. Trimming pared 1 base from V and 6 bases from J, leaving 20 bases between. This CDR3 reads CASSLSAGPGSGQPQHF. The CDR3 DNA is TGCGCCAGCAGCTTGTCGGCAGGGCCAGGCTCGGGTCAGCCCCAGCATTTT.

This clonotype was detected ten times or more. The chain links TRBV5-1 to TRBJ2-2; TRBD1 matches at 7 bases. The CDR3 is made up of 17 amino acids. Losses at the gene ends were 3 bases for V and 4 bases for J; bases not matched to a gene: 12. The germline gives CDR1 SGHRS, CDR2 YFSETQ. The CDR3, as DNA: TGCGCCAGCAGCTCCTTTCAGGGGGAACTTGGCACCGGGGAGCTGTTTTTT. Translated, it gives CASSSFQGELGTGELFF. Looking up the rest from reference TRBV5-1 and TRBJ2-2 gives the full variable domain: KAGVTQTPRYLIKTRGQQVTLSCSPISGHRSVSWYQQTPGQGLQFLFEYFSETQRNKGNFPGRFSGRQFSNSRSEMNVSTLELGDSALYLCASSSFQGELGTGELFFGEGSRLTVL.

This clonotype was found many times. The CDR3 DNA reads TGTGCCAGCAGTTCCCTCCCCGGAGAGGGGTCTAATGAAAAACTGTTTTTT. Amino acid sequence: CASSSLPGEGSNEKLFF. The chain carries TRBV12-3 or TRBV12-4 and TRBJ1-4, with a tentative D call TRBD1 (5 bases). The CDR3 is 17 residues long. Trimming left V 4 bases short and J 3 bases short, with 18 bases between.

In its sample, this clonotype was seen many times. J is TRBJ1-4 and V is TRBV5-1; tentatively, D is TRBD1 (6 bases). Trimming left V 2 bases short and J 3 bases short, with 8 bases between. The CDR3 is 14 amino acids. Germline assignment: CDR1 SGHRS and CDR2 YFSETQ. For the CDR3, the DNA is TGCGCCAGCAGCTTACAGGGACCTAATGAAAAACTGTTTTTT. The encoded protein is CASSLQGPNEKLFF.

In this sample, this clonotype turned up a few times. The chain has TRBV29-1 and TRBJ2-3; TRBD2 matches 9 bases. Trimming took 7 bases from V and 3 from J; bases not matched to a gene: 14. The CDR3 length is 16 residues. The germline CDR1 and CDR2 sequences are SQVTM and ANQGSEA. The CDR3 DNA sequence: TGCAGCGCACCAAGTGGCCTAGCGGGGCGGACAGATACGCAGTATTTT. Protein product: CSAPSGLAGRTDTQYF.

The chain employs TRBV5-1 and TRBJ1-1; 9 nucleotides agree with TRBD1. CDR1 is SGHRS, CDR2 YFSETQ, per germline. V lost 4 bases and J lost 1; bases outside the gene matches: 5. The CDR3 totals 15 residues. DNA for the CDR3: TGCGCCAGCAGCCAGGGGACAGGGTGGAACACTGAAGCTTTCTTT. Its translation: CASSQGTGWNTEAFF.

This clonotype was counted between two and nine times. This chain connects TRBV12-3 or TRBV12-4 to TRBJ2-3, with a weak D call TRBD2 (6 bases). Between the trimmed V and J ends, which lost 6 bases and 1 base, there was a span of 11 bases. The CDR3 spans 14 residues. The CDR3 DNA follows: TGTGCCAGCAGGGAGGGGCTGGGCACAGATACGCAGTATTTT. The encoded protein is CASREGLGTDTQYF.

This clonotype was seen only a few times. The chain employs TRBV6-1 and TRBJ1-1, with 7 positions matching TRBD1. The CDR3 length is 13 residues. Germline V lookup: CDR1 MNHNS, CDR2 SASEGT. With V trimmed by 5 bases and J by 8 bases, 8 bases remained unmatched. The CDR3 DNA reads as TGTGCCAGCAGTATTAACCGGGACAGAGAAGCTTTCTTT. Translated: CASSINRDREAFF.

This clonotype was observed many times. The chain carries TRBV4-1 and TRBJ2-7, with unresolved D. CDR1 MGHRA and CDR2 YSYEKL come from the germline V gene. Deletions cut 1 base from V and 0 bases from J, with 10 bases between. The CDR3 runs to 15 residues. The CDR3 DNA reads TGCGCCAGCAGCCAAGGTTCAGCCGACTCCTACGAGCAGTACTTC. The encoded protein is CASSQGSADSYEQYF.

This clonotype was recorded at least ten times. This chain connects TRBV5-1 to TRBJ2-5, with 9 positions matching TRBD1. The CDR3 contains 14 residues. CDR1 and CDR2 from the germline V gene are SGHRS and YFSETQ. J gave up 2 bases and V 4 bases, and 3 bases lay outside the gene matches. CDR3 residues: CASSPGQGQETQYF. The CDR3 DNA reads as TGCGCCAGCAGCCCGGGACAGGGACAAGAGACCCAGTACTTC.